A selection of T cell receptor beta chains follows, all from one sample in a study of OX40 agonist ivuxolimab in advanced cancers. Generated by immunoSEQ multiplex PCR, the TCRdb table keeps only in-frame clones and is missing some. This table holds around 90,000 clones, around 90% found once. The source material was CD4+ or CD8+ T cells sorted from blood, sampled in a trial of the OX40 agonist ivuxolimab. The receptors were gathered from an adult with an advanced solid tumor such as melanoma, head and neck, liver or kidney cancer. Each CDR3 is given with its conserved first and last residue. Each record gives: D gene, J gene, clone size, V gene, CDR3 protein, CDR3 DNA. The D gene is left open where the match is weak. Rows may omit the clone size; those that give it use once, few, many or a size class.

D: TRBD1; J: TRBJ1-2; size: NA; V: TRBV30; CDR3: CAWSVVGQTYTF; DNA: TGTGCCTGGAGTGTAGTGGGACAGACATACACCTTC
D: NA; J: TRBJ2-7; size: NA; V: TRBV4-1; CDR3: CASSQDSGVGYEQYF; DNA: TGCGCCAGCAGCCAAGATTCCGGGGTTGGTTACGAGCAGTACTTC
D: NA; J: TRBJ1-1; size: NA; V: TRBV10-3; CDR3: CAISESTGRGNTEAFF; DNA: TGTGCCATCAGTGAGTCTACAGGGCGTGGGAACACTGAAGCTTTCTTT
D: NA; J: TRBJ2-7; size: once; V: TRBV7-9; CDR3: CASSLTTSSYEQYF; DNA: TGTGCCAGCAGCCTCACGACTAGCTCCTACGAGCAGTACTTC
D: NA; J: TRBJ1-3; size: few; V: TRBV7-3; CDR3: CASSLTVSSGNTIYF; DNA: TGTGCCAGCAGCTTAACGGTCAGCTCTGGAAACACCATATATTTT
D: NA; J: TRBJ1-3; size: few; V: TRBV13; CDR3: CASSPQTGNTIYF; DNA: TGTGCCAGCAGCCCACAAACTGGAAACACCATATATTTT
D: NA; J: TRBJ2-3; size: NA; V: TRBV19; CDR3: CASSIVGYTDTQYF; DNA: TGTGCCAGTAGTATCGTCGGTTACACAGATACGCAGTATTTT
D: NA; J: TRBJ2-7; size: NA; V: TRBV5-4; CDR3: CASMGAGGLYEQYF; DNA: TGTGCCAGCATGGGAGCGGGTGGACTCTACGAGCAGTACTTC
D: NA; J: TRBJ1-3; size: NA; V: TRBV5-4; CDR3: CASSTLGIGNTIYF; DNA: TGTGCCAGCAGCACCCTAGGGATCGGAAACACCATATATTTT
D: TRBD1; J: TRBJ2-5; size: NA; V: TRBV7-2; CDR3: CASRPPTGGQETQYF; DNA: TGTGCCAGCAGGCCCCCTACAGGGGGCCAAGAGACCCAGTACTTC
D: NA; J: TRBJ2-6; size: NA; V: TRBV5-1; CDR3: CASSLSLSGANVLTF; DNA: TGCGCCAGCAGCTTGTCCCTCTCTGGGGCCAACGTCCTGACTTTC
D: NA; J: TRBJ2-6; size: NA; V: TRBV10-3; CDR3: CAISWSSGANVLTF; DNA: TGTGCCATCAGCTGGTCTTCTGGGGCCAACGTCCTGACTTTC
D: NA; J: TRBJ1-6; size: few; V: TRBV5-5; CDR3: CASSIQGAASPLHF; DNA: TGTGCCAGCAGCATACAGGGAGCCGCTTCACCCCTCCACTTT
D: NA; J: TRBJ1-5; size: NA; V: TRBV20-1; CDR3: CCAGDWQPQHF; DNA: TGTTGTGCAGGGGATTGGCAGCCCCAGCATTTT
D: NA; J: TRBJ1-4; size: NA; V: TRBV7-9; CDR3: CASRGRESANEKLFF; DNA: TGTGCCAGCAGGGGGAGGGAGTCAGCTAATGAAAAACTGTTTTTT
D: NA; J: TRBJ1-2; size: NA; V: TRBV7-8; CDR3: CASSLDPGDRGGGYTF; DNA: TGTGCCAGCAGCCTCGATCCGGGGGATAGGGGTGGGGGCTACACCTTC
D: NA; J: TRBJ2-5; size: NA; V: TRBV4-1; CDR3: CASSPPGSAGLPETQYF; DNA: TGCGCCAGCAGCCCTCCGGGGTCGGCAGGTCTACCGGAGACCCAGTACTTC
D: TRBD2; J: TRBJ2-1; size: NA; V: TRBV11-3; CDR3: CASSLGSSGGAVNEQFF; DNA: TGTGCCAGCAGCTTAGGGTCTAGCGGGGGGGCCGTCAATGAGCAGTTCTTC
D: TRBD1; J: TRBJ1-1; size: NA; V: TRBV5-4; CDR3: CASSRTGTGWGAFF; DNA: TGTGCCAGCAGCCGAACTGGGACAGGCTGGGGAGCTTTCTTT
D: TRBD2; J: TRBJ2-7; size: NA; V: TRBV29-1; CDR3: CSVAMRLAGNEQYF; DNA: TGCAGCGTGGCTATGCGGCTAGCGGGGAACGAGCAGTACTTC
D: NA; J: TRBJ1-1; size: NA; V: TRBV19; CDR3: CASSTHDTEAFF; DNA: TGTGCCAGTAGTACGCACGACACTGAAGCTTTCTTT
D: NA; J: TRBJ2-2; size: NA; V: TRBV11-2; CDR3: CASSAKLIGVPDTGELFF; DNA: TGTGCCAGCAGCGCCAAGCTTATAGGGGTACCGGACACCGGGGAGCTGTTTTTT
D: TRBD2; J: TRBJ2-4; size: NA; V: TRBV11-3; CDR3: CASSQGSGERNIQYF; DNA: TGTGCCAGCAGCCAAGGAAGCGGGGAACGAAACATTCAGTACTTC
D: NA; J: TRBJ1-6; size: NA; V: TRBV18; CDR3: CASSFQGDSYNSPLHF; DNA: TGTGCCAGCTCATTCCAGGGAGATTCCTATAATTCACCCCTCCACTTT